The TCR beta chain under discussion was sequenced for a study of CD8 T cells in ankylosing spondylitis. In this sample, this clonotype turned up many times. The antigen remains undetermined. Trimming took off 4 bases at V and 4 bases at J, with 15 bases between the two ends. This CDR3 is 15 amino acids long. CDR1 SGHDT and CDR2 YYEEEE come from the germline V gene. MiXCR, run by TCRdb on the 5' RACE reads, gives a single entry per CDR3 protein. Seen here are fewer than 350,000 distinct CDR3 sequences, approximately 10% observed once, and the top ten hold more than 7%. Study findings and constraints: Apparently characteristic of ankylosing spondylitis blood was a TCR beta motif (under ten highly homologous variants). Existing reports had already noted some motif variants in reactive arthritis synovial fluid and blood. Disease-associated clones were reportedly significantly overrepresented in matched ankylosing spondylitis synovial fluid.

Input material: blood, either unsorted or a sorted T cell fraction (not recorded which). This sequence was found in a female donor with ankylosing spondylitis or in good health (not recorded which). The rearrangement uses TRBV5-6 and TRBJ2-1, with a tentative D call TRBD1 (6 bases). The CDR3 DNA is TGTGCCAGCAGCCGGAAGACAGGATTATACAATGAGCAGTTCTTC. Translation: CASSRKTGLYNEQFF.